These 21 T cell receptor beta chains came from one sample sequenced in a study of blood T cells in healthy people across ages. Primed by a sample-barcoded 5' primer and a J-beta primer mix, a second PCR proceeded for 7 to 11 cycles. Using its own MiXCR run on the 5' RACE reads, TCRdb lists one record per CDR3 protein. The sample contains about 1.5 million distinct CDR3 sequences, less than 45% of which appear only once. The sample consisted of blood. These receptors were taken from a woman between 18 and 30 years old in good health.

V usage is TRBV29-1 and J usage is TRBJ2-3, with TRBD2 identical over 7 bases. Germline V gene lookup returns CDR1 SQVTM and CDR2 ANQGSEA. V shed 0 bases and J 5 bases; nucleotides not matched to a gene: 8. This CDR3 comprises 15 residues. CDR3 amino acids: CSVEDRGGRRDTQYF. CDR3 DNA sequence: TGCAGCGTTGAAGATCGAGGCGGGAGAAGAGATACGCAGTATTTT.

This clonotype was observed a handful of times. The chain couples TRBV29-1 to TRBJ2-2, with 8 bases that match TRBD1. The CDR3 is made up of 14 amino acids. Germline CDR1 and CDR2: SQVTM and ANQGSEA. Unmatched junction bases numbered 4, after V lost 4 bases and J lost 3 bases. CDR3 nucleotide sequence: TGCAGCGTTGCAATGACAGGGGACACCGGGGAGCTGTTTTTT. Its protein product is CSVAMTGDTGELFF.

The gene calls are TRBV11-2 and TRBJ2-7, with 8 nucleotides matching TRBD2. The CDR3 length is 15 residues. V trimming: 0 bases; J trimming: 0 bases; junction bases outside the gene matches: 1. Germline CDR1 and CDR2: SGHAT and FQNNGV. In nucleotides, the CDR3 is TGTGCCAGCAGCTTAGAGCGGGGGGACTCCTACGAGCAGTACTTC. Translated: CASSLERGDSYEQYF.

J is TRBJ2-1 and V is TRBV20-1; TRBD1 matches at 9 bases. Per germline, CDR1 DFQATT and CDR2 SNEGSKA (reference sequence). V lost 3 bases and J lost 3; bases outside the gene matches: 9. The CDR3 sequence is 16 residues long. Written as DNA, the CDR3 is TGCAGTGCTAGTACCCCCGGGACAGGGAACTACAATGAGCAGTTCTTC. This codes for CSASTPGTGNYNEQFF.

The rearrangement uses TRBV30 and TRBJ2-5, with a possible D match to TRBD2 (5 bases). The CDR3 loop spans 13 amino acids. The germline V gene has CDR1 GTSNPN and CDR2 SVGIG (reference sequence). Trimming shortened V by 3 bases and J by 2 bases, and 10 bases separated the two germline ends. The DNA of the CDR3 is TGTGCCTGGAGGGAGGTAATGCAAGAGACCCAGTACTTC. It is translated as CAWREVMQETQYF.

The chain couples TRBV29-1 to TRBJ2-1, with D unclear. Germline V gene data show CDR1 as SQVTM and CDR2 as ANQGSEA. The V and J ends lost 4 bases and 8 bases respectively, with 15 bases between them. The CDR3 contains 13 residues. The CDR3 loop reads CSVVRQVGDEQFF. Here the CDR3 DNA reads TGCAGCGTTGTCCGCCAGGTGGGCGATGAGCAGTTCTTC.

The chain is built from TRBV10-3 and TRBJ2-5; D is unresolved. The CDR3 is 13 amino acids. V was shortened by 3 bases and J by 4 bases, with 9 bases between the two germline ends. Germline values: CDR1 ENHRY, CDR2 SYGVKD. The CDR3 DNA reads TGTGCCATCAGTGAAGGACCGGTAGAGACCCAGTACTTC. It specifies CAISEGPVETQYF.

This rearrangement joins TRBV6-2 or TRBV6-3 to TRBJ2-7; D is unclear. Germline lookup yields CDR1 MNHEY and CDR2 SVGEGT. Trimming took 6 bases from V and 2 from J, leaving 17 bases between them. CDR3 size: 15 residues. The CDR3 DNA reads TGTGCCAGCAGCTACGTAGGGCAGGAAGCCTACGAGCAGTACTTC. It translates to CASSYVGQEAYEQYF.

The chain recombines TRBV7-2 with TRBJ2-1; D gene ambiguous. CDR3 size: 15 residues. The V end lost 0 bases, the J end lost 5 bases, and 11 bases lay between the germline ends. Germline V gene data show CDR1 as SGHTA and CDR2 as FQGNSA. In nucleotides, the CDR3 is TGTGCCAGCAGCTTAGCGGGGAATTCCCACAATGAGCAGTTCTTC. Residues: CASSLAGNSHNEQFF.

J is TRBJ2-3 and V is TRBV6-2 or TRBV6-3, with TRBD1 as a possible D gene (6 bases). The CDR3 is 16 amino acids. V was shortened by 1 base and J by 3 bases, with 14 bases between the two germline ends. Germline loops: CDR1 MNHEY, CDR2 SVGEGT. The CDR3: CASSYWGHLGTDTQYF. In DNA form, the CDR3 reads TGTGCCAGCAGTTACTGGGGACACCTCGGTACAGATACGCAGTATTTT.

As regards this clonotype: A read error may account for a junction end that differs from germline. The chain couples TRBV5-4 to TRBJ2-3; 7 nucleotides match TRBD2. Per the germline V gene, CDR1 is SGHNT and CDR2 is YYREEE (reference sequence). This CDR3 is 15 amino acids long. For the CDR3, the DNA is TGTGCCAGCAGCTTGGGCGGGGGTCGTGGAGATGCGCAGTATTTT. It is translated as CASSLGGGRGDAQYF.

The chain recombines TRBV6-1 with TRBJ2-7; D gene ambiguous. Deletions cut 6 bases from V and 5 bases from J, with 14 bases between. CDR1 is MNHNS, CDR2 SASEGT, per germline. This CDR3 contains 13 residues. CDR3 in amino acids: CASREQGSHEQYF. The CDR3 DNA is TGTGCCAGCAGAGAACAAGGGTCCCACGAGCAGTACTTC.

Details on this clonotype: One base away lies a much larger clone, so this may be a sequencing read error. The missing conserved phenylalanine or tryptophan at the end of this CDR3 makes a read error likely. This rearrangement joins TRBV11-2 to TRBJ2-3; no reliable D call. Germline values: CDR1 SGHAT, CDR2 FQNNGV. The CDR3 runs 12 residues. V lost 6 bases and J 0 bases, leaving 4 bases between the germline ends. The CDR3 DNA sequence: TGTGCCAGCAGGTCTAGCACAGATACGCAGTATTAT. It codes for CASRSSTDTQYY.

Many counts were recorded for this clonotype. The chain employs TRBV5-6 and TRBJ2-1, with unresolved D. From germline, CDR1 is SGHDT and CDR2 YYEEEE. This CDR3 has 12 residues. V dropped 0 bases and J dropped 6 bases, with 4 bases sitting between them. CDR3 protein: CASSLVPNEQFF. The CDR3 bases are TGTGCCAGCAGCTTGGTCCCCAATGAGCAGTTCTTC.

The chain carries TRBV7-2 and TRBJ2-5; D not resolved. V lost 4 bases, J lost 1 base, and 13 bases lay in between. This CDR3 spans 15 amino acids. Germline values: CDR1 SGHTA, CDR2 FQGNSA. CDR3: CASSYPSGLQETQYF. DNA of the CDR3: TGTGCCAGCAGCTATCCAAGTGGCCTCCAAGAGACCCAGTACTTC.

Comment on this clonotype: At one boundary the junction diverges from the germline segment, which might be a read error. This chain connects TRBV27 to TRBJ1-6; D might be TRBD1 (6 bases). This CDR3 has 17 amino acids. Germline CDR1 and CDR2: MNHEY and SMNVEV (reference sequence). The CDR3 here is CASSLYQGTSFNSPLHF. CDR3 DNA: TGTGCCAGCAGTTTATATCAGGGGACCTCCTTTAATTCACCCCTCCACTTT.

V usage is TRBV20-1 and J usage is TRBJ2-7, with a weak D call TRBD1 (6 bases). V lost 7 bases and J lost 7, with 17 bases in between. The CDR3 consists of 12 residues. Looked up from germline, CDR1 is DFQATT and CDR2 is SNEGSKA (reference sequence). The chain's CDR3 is CSVNRAENEQYF. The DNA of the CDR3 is TGCAGTGTAAACAGGGCGGAGAATGAGCAGTACTTC.

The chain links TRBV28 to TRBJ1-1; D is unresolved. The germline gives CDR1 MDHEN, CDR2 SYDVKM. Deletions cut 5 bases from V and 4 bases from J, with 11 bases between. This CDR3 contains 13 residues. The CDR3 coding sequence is TGTGCCAGCAGTCCGGTAAAACTCACTGAAGCTTTCTTT. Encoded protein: CASSPVKLTEAFF. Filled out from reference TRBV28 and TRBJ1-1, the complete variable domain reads DVKVTQSSRYLVKRTGEKVFLECVQDMDHENMFWYRQDPGLGLRLIYFSYDVKMKEKGDIPEGYSVSREKKERFSLILESASTNQTSMYLCASSPVKLTEAFFGQGTRLTVV.

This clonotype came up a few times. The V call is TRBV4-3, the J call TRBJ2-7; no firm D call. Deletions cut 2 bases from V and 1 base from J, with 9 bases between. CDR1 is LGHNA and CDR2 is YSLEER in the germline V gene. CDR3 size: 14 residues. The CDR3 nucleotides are TGCGCCAGCAGCCAAAACTTTGGGTCCTACGAGCAGTACTTC. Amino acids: CASSQNFGSYEQYF.

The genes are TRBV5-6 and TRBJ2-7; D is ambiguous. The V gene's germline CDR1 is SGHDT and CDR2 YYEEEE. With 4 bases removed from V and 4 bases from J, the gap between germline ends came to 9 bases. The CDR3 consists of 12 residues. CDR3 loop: CASSREPYEQYF. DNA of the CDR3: TGTGCCAGCAGCAGGGAACCTTACGAGCAGTACTTC.

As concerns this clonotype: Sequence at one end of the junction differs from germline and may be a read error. The CDR3 sequence: CASNQDRLQASSYEQYF. The CDR3 nucleotides read TGCGCCAGCAACCAAGATCGGTTACAGGCAAGCTCCTACGAGCAGTACTTC. The chain links TRBV4-1 to TRBJ2-7, with a possible D match to TRBD1 (5 bases). Germline V gives CDR1 MGHRA, CDR2 YSYEKL. CDR3 length: 17 amino acids.